This entry lists 23 T cell receptor beta chains sequenced from one sample in a study of T cells in Graves' hyperthyroidism and ophthalmopathy. Researchers amplified the TCR beta CDR3 regions from RNA transcripts. An initial round of RT-PCR targeting the TCR CDR3 relied on the HTBI primer set. TCRdb fed the multiplex PCR reads into MiXCR, producing one record per CDR3 protein. The sample consists of about half a million distinct CDR3 sequences, roughly a sixth of them appearing once. The specimen was blood. These receptors all come from a woman between 25 and 40 years old with Graves' ophthalmopathy.

This clonotype was seen more than once but under ten times. This sequence joins TRBV4-2 and TRBJ2-1; D may be TRBD2 (6 bases). The V and J ends lost 4 bases and 15 bases respectively, with 16 bases between them. Looked up from germline, CDR1 is LGHNA and CDR2 is YNFKEQ. The CDR3 sequence is 12 residues long. The CDR3 sequence is CASSPGLSGTFF. In DNA form, the CDR3 reads TGTGCCAGCAGCCCGGGACTTTCGGGTACGTTCTTC.

Ten or more counts support this clonotype. V is TRBV20-1 and J is TRBJ1-5; TRBD1 might be the D (6 bases). V lost 7 bases and J 4 bases, leaving 17 bases between the germline ends. This CDR3 has 14 amino acids. Germline assignment: CDR1 DFQATT and CDR2 SNEGSKA (reference sequence). The CDR3 loop reads CSVIDRYQNQPQHF. CDR3 nucleotide sequence: TGCAGTGTTATAGACAGGTACCAGAATCAGCCCCAGCATTTT.

This clonotype was recorded many times. CDR3 coding DNA: TGTGCCAGCAGCCCTAGGTCGGGACAGCGAGCGAATACGCAGTATTTT. The encoded protein is CASSPRSGQRANTQYF. This chain links TRBV7-2 with TRBJ2-3; 7 bases are a match to TRBD1. Per the germline V gene, CDR1 is SGHTA and CDR2 is FQGNSA. The trim removed 5 bases at V and 7 bases at J, leaving 15 bases unmatched. CDR3 length: 16 residues.

The rearrangement joins TRBV28 to TRBJ2-1; TRBD2 matches at 9 bases. This CDR3 region has 14 residues. Germline V gives CDR1 MDHEN, CDR2 SYDVKM. The V gene end was trimmed by 6 bases and the J gene end by 6 bases; junction bases not matched to a gene: 6. CDR3 nucleotide sequence: TGTGCCAGCAGAACCGGGACTAGCTTCAATGAGCAGTTCTTC. This codes for CASRTGTSFNEQFF.

A remark on this clonotype: A much larger clone differs from this one at a single base, so this may be a read error. V and J are TRBV6-2 or TRBV6-3 and TRBJ1-1; D ambiguous. Germline lookup yields CDR1 MNHEY and CDR2 SVGEGT. CDR3 length: 12 residues. Trimming removed 0 bases at V and 4 bases at J, with 3 bases between. CDR3 residues: CASSYSTTEAFF. The CDR3 nucleotides are TGTGCCAGCAGTTACTCGACCACTGAAGCTTTCTTT.

This clonotype was observed a handful of times. The CDR3 DNA is TGTGCCAGTTCAACAGGGTATGATTCACCCCTCCACTTT. This gives the protein CASSTGYDSPLHF. The rearrangement links TRBV19 to TRBJ1-6; D may be TRBD1 (6 bases). Germline V gives CDR1 LNHDA, CDR2 SQIVND (reference sequence). Trimming shortened V by 8 bases and J by 8 bases, and 13 bases separated the two germline ends. The CDR3 is 13 residues long.

This clonotype was seen repeatedly, ten times or more. The J gene is TRBJ1-5, the V gene TRBV30, with D uncertain. CDR1 and CDR2 (germline): GTSNPN, SVGIG (reference sequence). The CDR3 is 13 residues long. Trimming took off 3 bases at V and 1 base at J, with 7 bases between the two ends. Here the CDR3 reads CAWSDGSNQPQHF. CDR3 coding DNA: TGTGCCTGGAGCGACGGGAGCAATCAGCCCCAGCATTTT.

The sample holds many counts of this clonotype. J is TRBJ1-1 and V is TRBV7-8, with TRBD1 matching over 10 bases. Trimming took 1 base from V and 7 from J; bases not matched to a gene: 9. Germline V gene sequence: CDR1 SGHVS, CDR2 FQNEAQ. The CDR3 is 16 residues long. CDR3 bases: TGTGCCAGCAGCTTAGGACAGGGGGCGCTGGGTTATGAAGCTTTCTTT. Translating it yields CASSLGQGALGYEAFF. Drawing the rest from reference TRBV7-8 and TRBJ1-1, the complete variable domain is GAGVSQSPRYKVAKRGQDVALRCDPISGHVSLFWYQQALGQGPEFLTYFQNEAQLDKSGLPSDRFFAERPEGSVSTLKIQRTQQEDSAVYLCASSLGQGALGYEAFFGQGTRLTVV.

The gene calls are TRBV27 and TRBJ2-7; a weak D match, TRBD2 (5 bases). The CDR3 runs to 16 residues. V was trimmed by 5 bases and J by 3 bases, leaving 20 bases between them. The germline V gene has CDR1 MNHEY and CDR2 SMNVEV (reference sequence). This chain's CDR3 is CASSPSHSGYSYEQYF. CDR3 in DNA: TGTGCCAGCAGTCCGTCTCATTCGGGATATAGCTACGAGCAGTACTTC.

In regard to this clonotype: This could be a read error, since a much larger clone is one nucleotide away. This chain links TRBV28 with TRBJ2-4, with 10 bases identical to TRBD2. This CDR3 is 16 amino acids long. Germline V gene data show CDR1 as MDHEN and CDR2 as SYDVKM. The CDR3 DNA follows: TGTGCCGGCAGCCCCCAGCGGGAGGGCCGGAGAAACATTCAGTACTTC. It codes for CAGSPQREGRRNIQYF.

This clonotype was seen at least ten times. CDR3 in DNA: TGCGCCAGCAGTCCCCTCCCTGCGATTCACTACGAGCAGTACTTC. Encoded protein: CASSPLPAIHYEQYF. The chain is built from TRBV4-1 and TRBJ2-7; D call uncertain. Germline CDR1 is MGHRA and CDR2 is YSYEKL. The CDR3 is 15 residues long. Trimming pared 6 bases from V and 3 bases from J, leaving 18 bases between.

The chain employs TRBV5-6 and TRBJ2-1; D remains unclear. Per germline, CDR1 SGHDT and CDR2 YYEEEE. The V end lost 5 bases, the J end lost 7 bases, and 10 bases lay between the germline ends. The CDR3 is 12 residues long. In DNA form, the CDR3 reads TGTGCCAGCAGAGGGTTACCTAATGAGCAGTTCTTC. Protein: CASRGLPNEQFF.

The V and J genes are TRBV28 and TRBJ2-5; D tentatively fits TRBD1 or TRBD2 (5 bases each). Germline CDR1 reads MDHEN; CDR2 reads SYDVKM. This CDR3 has 12 amino acids. V lost 10 bases to trimming and J lost 1 base, with 10 bases between them. The CDR3 DNA reads TGTGCCACCGGGGCCGTCCAAGAGACCCAGTACTTC. Amino acids: CATGAVQETQYF. The full variable domain, in which reference TRBV28 and TRBJ2-5 provide the parts outside the CDR3, is DVKVTQSSRYLVKRTGEKVFLECVQDMDHENMFWYRQDPGLGLRLIYFSYDVKMKEKGDIPEGYSVSREKKERFSLILESASTNQTSMYLCATGAVQETQYFGPGTRLLVL.

The V and J genes are TRBV7-3 and TRBJ1-1; D not certain. The CDR3 loop spans 15 amino acids. Germline CDR1 SGHTA, CDR2 FQGTGA. Trimming pared 2 bases from V and 1 base from J, leaving 11 bases between. The CDR3 spells CASSLGEDPNTEAFF. The CDR3 DNA is TGTGCCAGCAGCTTAGGGGAGGACCCGAACACTGAAGCTTTCTTT.

This clonotype was recorded at least ten times. The gene calls are TRBV7-2 and TRBJ1-5, with D possibly TRBD1 on 5 matching bases. This CDR3 region has 16 residues. The V and J ends lost 1 base and 5 bases respectively, with 15 bases between them. CDR1 is SGHTA and CDR2 is FQGNSA in the germline V gene. In nucleotides, the CDR3 is TGTGCCAGCAGCTTAGTAGGCACAGGACGCGATCAGCCCCAGCATTTT. This encodes CASSLVGTGRDQPQHF.

The chain carries TRBV6-2 or TRBV6-3 and TRBJ2-2; 9 bases agree with TRBD2. CDR3 length: 18 amino acids. J was trimmed by 7 bases and V by 0 bases; bases with no gene match: 12. Germline V gene data show CDR1 as MNHEY and CDR2 as SVGEGT. Here the CDR3 reads CASSYSGREGYWFGELFF. Here the CDR3 DNA reads TGTGCCAGCAGTTACTCGGGGCGGGAGGGCTATTGGTTCGGGGAGCTGTTTTTT.

This clonotype was recorded at least ten times. The rearrangement uses TRBV6-2 or TRBV6-3 and TRBJ2-1, with D unresolved. The V end lost 4 bases, the J end lost 7 bases, and 14 bases lay between the germline ends. The CDR3 covers 14 residues. Looked up from germline, CDR1 is MNHEY and CDR2 is SVGEGT. In DNA, the CDR3 is TGTGCCAGCAGTTCCCTGATTGCTCCGAATGAGCAGTTCTTC. Its translation is CASSSLIAPNEQFF.

V is TRBV7-2 and J is TRBJ2-3; D possibly corresponds to TRBD2 (6 bases). CDR3 length: 14 amino acids. With 6 bases removed from V and 6 bases from J, the gap between germline ends came to 16 bases. Looked up from germline, CDR1 is SGHTA and CDR2 is FQGNSA. CDR3 nucleotides: TGTGCCAGCAGAAGTGGGAGGTCTAGGGATACGCAGTATTTT. As protein: CASRSGRSRDTQYF.

This clonotype occurred a few times. V and J are TRBV10-3 and TRBJ1-2; D not certain. This CDR3 has 11 amino acids. The V gene lost 4 bases and the J gene lost 8 bases, with 8 bases spanning the gap. Germline CDR1 reads ENHRY; CDR2 reads SYGVKD. CDR3 in DNA: TGTGCCATCAGTGTGGTCGACGGCTACACCTTC. Amino acids: CAISVVDGYTF.

The chain uses TRBV28 and TRBJ1-6; the match to TRBD1 covers 7 bases. The CDR3 covers 15 residues. After removal of 5 bases from V and 10 bases from J, the junction contained 11 bases not matched to a gene. Germline-derived CDR1 and CDR2 are MDHEN and SYDVKM. The CDR3 sequence is CASSRNRGGRSPLHF. The CDR3 DNA follows: TGTGCCAGCAGTCGCAACAGGGGAGGTAGATCACCCCTCCACTTT.

This clonotype has more than one count but fewer than ten. This chain uses TRBV10-3 with TRBJ2-1, with a weak D call TRBD1 (6 bases). Trimming pared 4 bases from V and 7 bases from J, leaving 14 bases between. This CDR3 has 14 residues. The germline CDR1 and CDR2 sequences are ENHRY and SYGVKD. CDR3 region: CAISASQGSNEQFF. The DNA of the CDR3 is TGTGCCATCAGTGCGTCGCAGGGGAGTAATGAGCAGTTCTTC.

This clonotype appeared a few times. The V call is TRBV7-8, the J call TRBJ1-1; no definite D call. V lost 1 base, J lost 2 bases, and 8 bases lay in between. CDR3 length equals 14 residues. Germline loops: CDR1 SGHVS, CDR2 FQNEAQ. CDR3 residues: CASSLESPNTEAFF. Written as DNA, the CDR3 is TGTGCCAGCAGCTTAGAGAGCCCAAACACTGAAGCTTTCTTT.

This clonotype showed up many times. The chain couples TRBV20-1 to TRBJ2-1; D gene unclear. The CDR3 contains 12 residues. Germline CDR1 reads DFQATT; CDR2 reads SNEGSKA (reference sequence). V dropped 5 bases and J dropped 3 bases, with 8 bases sitting between them. The CDR3 sequence is CSAPGDYNEQFF. Written as DNA, the CDR3 is TGCAGTGCTCCTGGTGACTACAATGAGCAGTTCTTC.